The present T cell receptor beta chain was sequenced within a study of T-cell memory formation after mild COVID-19. The junction had 12 bases not matched to a gene; V was cut back by 7 bases and J by 3 bases. The CDR3 extends over 14 amino acids. Germline CDR1 and CDR2: SQVTM and ANQGSEA. TCRdb processed the 5' RACE reads anew with MiXCR; each CDR3 protein has one entry. The sample shows 550,000 to 600,000 distinct CDR3 sequences, 15% to 20% of them seen only once. This clonotype has more than one count but fewer than ten. Its antigen is still unknown. Findings of the study overall: Contracting clones, day 15 to 85, had balanced CD4/CD8, and later expanders favored CD4+. Researchers found some responding clones in pre-infection memory, a sign that cross-reactive memory joined. For contracting clones, CD4+ ones sat mainly in CM and EM, CD8+ in EMRA.

Input material: PBMCs or a T cell subset sorted from them (not recorded which). This receptor was obtained from an adult woman who had mild COVID-19 (a few samples of this study predate the infection). Cell type and time point are not known. V gene TRBV29-1 combines with J gene TRBJ2-7; 7 bases align to TRBD1. The CDR3 sequence: CSAGTAFVIYEQYF. CDR3 nucleotides: TGCAGCGCGGGGACAGCCTTTGTTATCTACGAGCAGTACTTC.